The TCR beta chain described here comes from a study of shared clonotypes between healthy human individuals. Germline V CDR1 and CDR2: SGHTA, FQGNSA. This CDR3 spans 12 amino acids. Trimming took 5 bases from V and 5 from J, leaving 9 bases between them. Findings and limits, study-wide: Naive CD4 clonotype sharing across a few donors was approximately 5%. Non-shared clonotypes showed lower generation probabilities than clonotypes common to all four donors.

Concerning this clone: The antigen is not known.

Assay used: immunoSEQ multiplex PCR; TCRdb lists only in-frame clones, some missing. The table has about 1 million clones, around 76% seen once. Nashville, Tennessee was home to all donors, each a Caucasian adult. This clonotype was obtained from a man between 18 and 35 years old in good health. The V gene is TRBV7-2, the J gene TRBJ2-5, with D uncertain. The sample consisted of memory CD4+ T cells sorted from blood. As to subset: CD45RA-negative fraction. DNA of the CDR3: TGTGCCAGCAGCCCAGGTTGGGAGACCCAGTACTTC. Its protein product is CASSPGWETQYF.